A selection of T cell receptor beta chains follows, all from one sample in a study of T cells in localized non-small cell lung cancer. Here immunoSEQ multiplex PCR was the method, and the copy in TCRdb shows in-frame clones only, minus some. Among 2,600 or so clones listed, around 30% were seen once. The sample here was lung tumor tissue, taken before any cancer treatment. The origin of the receptors is a woman aged 35-70 years with stage I lung adenocarcinoma. CDR3s include the opening cysteine and the closing phenylalanine or tryptophan. The D gene is left open where the match is weak. For some rows the clone size is stated as once, few or many, or as a class when expanded; others skip it.

size | D | J | V | CDR3 | DNA
medium-sized | NA | TRBJ2-7 | TRBV23-1 | CASSQLQGALAGEAYEQYF | TGCGCCAGCAGTCAATTACAGGGGGCTTTAGCGGGAGAGGCCTACGAGCAGTACTTC
NA | TRBD1 | TRBJ1-5 | TRBV19 | CASRSGGSQPQHF | TGTGCCAGTAGGTCAGGGGGCAGTCAGCCCCAGCATTTT
medium-sized | TRBD2 | TRBJ2-7 | TRBV19 | CASSSGTSGRAGEQYF | TGTGCCAGTAGTTCGGGGACTAGCGGGAGGGCCGGCGAGCAGTACTTC
NA | NA | TRBJ1-5 | TRBV18 | CASSPGEGQPQHF | TGTGCCAGCTCACCAGGGGAAGGGCAGCCCCAGCATTTT
few | NA | TRBJ1-3 | TRBV6-8 | CASGGAGNTIYF | TGTGCCAGCGGGGGGGCGGGAAACACCATATATTTT
once | NA | TRBJ1-1 | TRBV28 | CATRDPLWNTEAFF | TGTGCCACTAGGGATCCCCTTTGGAACACTGAAGCTTTCTTT
medium-sized | TRBD2 | TRBJ2-7 | TRBV9 | CASRPGRSGYSYEQYF | TGTGCCAGCAGGCCCGGGAGGAGCGGATACTCCTACGAGCAGTACTTC
NA | NA | TRBJ2-3 | TRBV19 | CASSFQPGGTDTQYF | TGTGCCAGTAGTTTCCAGCCGGGTGGCACAGATACGCAGTATTTT
NA | TRBD1 | TRBJ1-1 | TRBV5-1 | CASSSLTTGGGTEAFF | TGCGCCAGCAGCTCATTAACTACAGGGGGCGGCACTGAAGCTTTCTTT
NA | NA | TRBJ2-2 | TRBV11-3 | CASSFRANTGELFF | TGTGCCAGCAGCTTTCGAGCGAACACCGGGGAGCTGTTTTTT
NA | TRBD1 | TRBJ1-1 | TRBV29-1 | CSVSLGTGGTEAFF | TGCAGCGTTAGTCTCGGGACAGGGGGCACTGAAGCTTTCTTT
NA | TRBD1 | TRBJ2-2 | TRBV28 | CATNLQGPGELFF | TGTGCCACCAACTTACAGGGGCCCGGGGAGCTGTTTTTT
few | NA | TRBJ2-3 | TRBV6-8 | CASSFGARADTQYF | TGTGCCAGCAGTTTCGGGGCCCGGGCAGATACGCAGTATTTT
NA | TRBD1 | TRBJ1-2 | TRBV28 | CASSSPGQRSNYGYTF | TGTGCCAGCAGCTCCCCGGGACAGCGTTCTAACTATGGCTACACCTTC
few | NA | TRBJ1-2 | TRBV19 | CASSIGSSYYGYTF | TGTGCCAGTAGTATAGGGAGTAGCTATTATGGCTACACCTTC
few | NA | TRBJ1-4 | TRBV11-3 | CASSQMMGGEKLFF | TGTGCCAGCAGCCAGATGATGGGGGGTGAAAAACTGTTTTTT
large | TRBD2 | TRBJ2-7 | TRBV6-8 | CAISDLAGALEQYF | TGTGCCATCAGTGACTTAGCGGGAGCTCTCGAGCAGTACTTC
few | NA | TRBJ2-2 | TRBV7-6 | CASTSQTKGSTGELFF | TGTGCCAGCACCAGCCAGACTAAGGGCAGCACCGGGGAGCTGTTTTTT
once | TRBD1 | TRBJ2-5 | TRBV5-1 | CASSLGDSQETQYF | TGCGCCAGCAGCTTAGGGGACAGTCAAGAGACCCAGTACTTC
NA | TRBD2 | TRBJ2-5 | TRBV11-3 | CASSYRRLAGLRYQETQYF | TGTGCCAGCAGCTATAGGAGGCTAGCGGGGCTTCGGTACCAAGAGACCCAGTACTTC
few | TRBD1 | TRBJ1-2 | TRBV6-8 | CASESGTGDGYTF | TGTGCCAGCGAGTCCGGGACAGGGGACGGCTACACCTTC
NA | NA | TRBJ1-2 | TRBV6-8 | CASGGGNYGYTF | TGTGCCAGCGGGGGGGGTAACTATGGCTACACCTTC
few | NA | TRBJ1-1 | TRBV28 | CASSFSDSNKAFF | TGTGCCAGCAGTTTCTCGGACAGCAACAAAGCTTTCTTT
once | NA | TRBJ2-3 | TRBV19 | CASSMWQSSTDTQYF | TGTGCCAGTAGTATGTGGCAGTCTAGCACAGATACGCAGTATTTT
NA | TRBD2 | TRBJ2-3 | TRBV30 | CALAGGPIVNTQYF | TGTGCCTTAGCGGGGGGCCCGATTGTTAATACGCAGTATTTT
few | TRBD2 | TRBJ2-5 | TRBV19 | CASTGGETQYF | TGTGCCAGTACGGGGGGGGAGACCCAGTACTTC
NA | TRBD2 | TRBJ2-7 | TRBV29-1 | CSVLEASGGGPYEQYF | TGCAGCGTCCTGGAGGCTAGCGGAGGAGGACCCTACGAGCAGTACTTC